Sequencing of this T cell receptor (beta chain) was carried out in a study of blood T cells in healthy people across ages. Notes on the study in general: The percentage of naive T cells correlated strongly with TCR beta diversity.

A second PCR of 7 to 11 cycles used a sample-barcoded 5' primer and a J-beta primer mix. With 12 random nucleotides, a template-switch adaptor tagged each individual cDNA molecule. All samples yielded 2.5 million or more CDR3-containing paired-end reads. TCRdb re-called the 5' RACE reads with MiXCR, one entry per CDR3 protein. The table shows 650,000 to 1,000,000 distinct CDR3 sequences, with roughly 34% occurring only once. The CDR3 is 16 amino acids. CDR1 is LGHNT, CDR2 FRNRAP, per germline. The junction had 9 bases not matched to a gene; V was cut back by 4 bases and J by 7 bases. In this sample, this clonotype turned up a few times. What it recognizes is unknown. There were healthy Caucasian individuals from Russia, aged roughly 6 to 100, serving as donors.

The chain recombines TRBV12-5 with TRBJ2-2, with 10 bases matching TRBD2. This sequence was found in a man aged 18-30 years in good health. Sequenced material: blood. Here the CDR3 DNA reads TGTGCTAGTGGTTCACCGGGACTAGCGTCTGTCGGGGAGCTGTTTTTT. This gives the protein CASGSPGLASVGELFF.